This TCR beta chain was recorded in a study of cytomegalovirus exposure and HLA in healthy donors. Clones were read by immunoSEQ multiplex PCR, and TCRdb kept only the in-frame ones, dropping some. The sample gives around 150,000 clones, 90% to 95% of which show up once; approximately 0.7% is in the top ten. V was clipped by 1 base and J by 4 bases; unmatched bases: 9. Germline CDR1 and CDR2: SGHDN and FVKESK. This CDR3 contains 17 residues. Material: PBMCs. This chain links TRBV14 with TRBJ2-5; 10 nucleotides match TRBD2. This receptor was identified in a man aged 18-30 years in good health and CMV-seronegative. The DNA for the CDR3 is TGTGCCAGCAGCCAAGCGGCTAGCGGGAGCGCCGCAGAGACCCAGTACTTC. Protein: CASSQAASGSAAETQYF.